Following are 18 T cell receptor beta chains from one sample sequenced in a study of HIV-infected patients and healthy controls. Approximately 500 ng RNA was reverse transcribed with alpha and beta constant-region primers. Each of the alpha and beta chains got its own library through chain-specific third strand synthesis with indices. TCRdb used MiXCR to reprocess the 5' RACE reads, holding one entry per CDR3 protein. The table lists about 10,000 distinct CDR3 sequences, about 6.5% of them singletons. Follow-up blood was drawn about 14 weeks, roughly three months, after antiretroviral therapy began. No cell fractionation was done, so the repertoire covers all unsorted peripheral blood T cells. Sequences were derived from blood, sampled during antiretroviral therapy. The source is an adult with HIV infection. The donor label of this sample is uncertain.

This clonotype was observed many times. CDR3 in DNA: TGTGCCAGCAGCGATGACCTAGGACAACCGTTCGGCGGCACCGGGGAGCTGTTTTTT. Amino acid sequence: CASSDDLGQPFGGTGELFF. The chain combines TRBV21-1 with TRBJ2-2; the DNA was not compared with TRBD1, the D call given in the table. TRBV21-1 is noted as a pseudogene. The CDR3 is 19 amino acids.

By share, this clonotype ranks as medium-sized. V is TRBV27 and J is TRBJ2-1; 11 positions match TRBD1. The germline V gene encodes CDR1 MNHEY and CDR2 SMNVEV (reference sequence). V gave up 7 bases and J gave up 7 bases; unmatched junction bases: 9. This CDR3 contains 15 residues. CDR3 coding DNA: TGTGCCAGCACCCAGAGGACAGGGGGCGCGAATGAGCAGTTCTTC. Amino acid sequence: CASTQRTGGANEQFF.

With respect to this clonotype: A read error may explain this, as a much larger clone is one base away. J is TRBJ2-1 and V is TRBV5-6; 9 nucleotides match TRBD2. V gave up 9 bases and J gave up 6 bases; unmatched junction bases: 7. Germline loops: CDR1 SGHDT, CDR2 YYEEEE. The CDR3 runs to 13 residues. CDR3 in amino acids: CATGLANFNEQFF. CDR3 in DNA: TGTGCCACCGGACTAGCGAATTTCAATGAGCAGTTCTTC.

The chain uses TRBV4-2 and TRBJ1-3, with D unclear. In germline, CDR1 is LGHNA, CDR2 YNFKEQ. The CDR3 has 15 amino acids. V was cut by 0 bases and J by 4 bases, with 10 bases left in between. The CDR3 loop reads CASSQEVGFGNTIYF. The CDR3 coding sequence is TGTGCCAGCAGCCAAGAGGTTGGGTTCGGAAACACCATATATTTT.

There are many counts of this clonotype. This chain connects TRBV2 to TRBJ2-3, with 8 bases lining up with TRBD1. The CDR3 loop spans 15 amino acids. J lost 2 bases, V lost 10 bases, and 11 bases had no gene match. The germline CDR1 and CDR2 sequences are SNHLY and FYNNEI. CDR3 nucleotide sequence: TGTGCCATAAGACTAGGGACAGGCGACACAGATACGCAGTATTTT. Its translation: CAIRLGTGDTDTQYF. The entire variable domain, with the rest obtained from reference TRBV2 and TRBJ2-3, is as follows: EPEVTQTPSHQVTQMGQEVILRCVPISNHLYFYWYRQILGQKVEFLVSFYNNEISEKSEIFDDQFSVERPDGSNFTLKIRSTKLEDSAMYFCAIRLGTGDTDTQYFGPGTRLTVL.

The rearrangement uses TRBV5-5 and TRBJ2-3; D is uncertain. Trimming took off 4 bases at V and 2 bases at J, with 14 bases between the two ends. The CDR3 runs to 15 residues. In germline, CDR1 is SGHKS, CDR2 YYEKEE (reference sequence). CDR3 sequence: CASSPPAGSTDTQYF. For the CDR3, the DNA is TGTGCCAGCAGCCCTCCTGCTGGATCCACAGATACGCAGTATTTT.

This clonotype was seen repeatedly, ten times or more. The gene calls are TRBV30 and TRBJ2-3; tentatively, D is TRBD2 (5 bases). The CDR3 extends over 14 amino acids. Germline V gene lookup returns CDR1 GTSNPN and CDR2 SVGIG (reference sequence). V was trimmed by 5 bases and J by 5 bases, leaving 17 bases between them. This chain's CDR3 is CAWGSGFRGDTQYF. In DNA form, the CDR3 reads TGTGCCTGGGGATCGGGATTTCGTGGAGATACGCAGTATTTT.

This clonotype was seen ten or more times. This sequence joins TRBV7-9 and TRBJ2-3; 8 bases line up with TRBD2. V shed 2 bases and J 2 bases; nucleotides not matched to a gene: 3. Germline CDR1 SEHNR, CDR2 FQNEAQ (reference sequence). The CDR3 is 15 residues long. The CDR3 region has the DNA TGTGCCAGCAGCTTAAGTAGCGGGATCACAGATACGCAGTATTTT. Amino acid sequence: CASSLSSGITDTQYF.

This clonotype is labeled as medium-sized. V usage is TRBV9 and J usage is TRBJ2-1, with D unresolved. This CDR3 is built from 13 residues. The V end was cut by 4 bases, the J end by 9 bases, with 14 bases between. Germline V gene sequence: CDR1 SGDLS, CDR2 YYNGEE. This CDR3 reads CASSFSFQSEQFF. CDR3 coding DNA: TGTGCCAGCAGCTTTTCTTTTCAGTCTGAGCAGTTCTTC.

This clonotype was detected ten times or more. The genes are TRBV15 and TRBJ1-6; maybe TRBD1 (6 bases). V lost 5 bases to trimming and J lost 7 bases, with 15 bases between them. The CDR3 length is 15 residues. From germline, CDR1 is LNHNV and CDR2 YYDKDF (reference sequence). The DNA for the CDR3 is TGTGCCACCAGCCTTGACAGGAGTAACAATTCACCCCTCCACTTT. This translates into CATSLDRSNNSPLHF.

This clonotype was observed at least ten times. The V gene is TRBV7-9, the J gene TRBJ2-1, with D possibly being TRBD1 or TRBD2 (5 bases each). Trimming left V 5 bases short and J 5 bases short, with 19 bases between. The CDR3 has 16 amino acids. CDR1 is SEHNR and CDR2 is FQNEAQ in the germline V gene (reference sequence). This CDR3 is CASSTPGPSTHNEQFF. DNA of the CDR3: TGTGCCAGCAGCACACCGGGACCCTCGACCCACAATGAGCAGTTCTTC.

This clonotype appeared once. The J gene is TRBJ2-5, the V gene TRBV20-1; D may be TRBD2 (7 bases). CDR1 and CDR2 (germline): DFQATT, SNEGSKA (reference sequence). This CDR3 contains 13 residues. V was trimmed by 5 bases and J by 5 bases, leaving 15 bases between them. CDR3 bases: TGCAGTGCTGGGAGGGGGGCAGGGGAGACCCAGTACTTC. This codes for CSAGRGAGETQYF.

The table lists this clonotype with a few counts. This chain connects TRBV12-3 or TRBV12-4 to TRBJ1-1; D remains ambiguous. This CDR3 is 13 amino acids long. V was trimmed by 6 bases and J by 4 bases, leaving 12 bases between them. In DNA, the CDR3 is TGTGCCAGCAGCCGGGCGTCGGCCACTGAAGCTTTCTTT. Translation: CASSRASATEAFF.

The J gene is TRBJ2-1, the V gene TRBV6-2 or TRBV6-3; D unresolved. Germline lookup yields CDR1 MNHEY and CDR2 SVGEGT. The germline V and J ends were trimmed by 2 bases and 0 bases, with 8 bases remaining between them. CDR3 length: 15 amino acids. CDR3 region: CASSYDASSYNEQFF. The CDR3 bases are TGTGCCAGCAGTTACGACGCAAGCTCCTACAATGAGCAGTTCTTC.

At least ten counts were recorded for this clonotype. The chain recombines TRBV7-2 with TRBJ2-3; D is undetermined. CDR3 size: 15 residues. Germline CDR1 SGHTA, CDR2 FQGNSA. V dropped 5 bases and J dropped 4 bases, with 16 bases sitting between them. CDR3 bases: TGTGCCAGCAGCGCGTTCCCCCGTGGCCCAGATACGCAGTATTTT. Amino acid sequence: CASSAFPRGPDTQYF.

By share of the sample, this clonotype is medium-sized. The chain uses TRBV11-2 and TRBJ1-1, with D maybe TRBD1 (6 bases). Germline lookup yields CDR1 SGHAT and CDR2 FQNNGV. CDR3 length: 12 residues. Trimming removed 6 bases at V and 7 bases at J, with 12 bases between. CDR3 coding DNA: TGTGCCAGCAGACTGGGACAACTTGAAGCTTTCTTT. Translated: CASRLGQLEAFF. The full variable domain, in which reference TRBV11-2 and TRBJ1-1 provide the parts outside the CDR3, is EAGVAQSPRYKIIEKRQSVAFWCNPISGHATLYWYQQILGQGPKLLIQFQNNGVVDDSQLPKDRFSAERLKGVDSTLKIQPAKLEDSAVYLCASRLGQLEAFFGQGTRLTVV.

This clonotype showed up many times. The chain links TRBV4-2 to TRBJ2-3; 10 bases fit TRBD2. The trim removed 0 bases at V and 0 bases at J, leaving 9 bases unmatched. Germline CDR1 and CDR2: LGHNA and YNFKEQ. The length of the CDR3 is 19 residues. CDR3: CASSQDISSGGWSTDTQYF. As DNA, the CDR3 is TGTGCCAGCAGCCAAGATATTTCTAGCGGGGGATGGAGCACAGATACGCAGTATTTT.

This clonotype was observed many times. The chain employs TRBV4-3 and TRBJ1-5; D not resolved. CDR3 size: 13 residues. Germline V CDR1 and CDR2: LGHNA, YSLEER. V lost 0 bases to trimming and J lost 5 bases, with 5 bases between them. The CDR3 DNA sequence: TGCGCCAGCAGCCAAGATGTGGATCAGCCCCAGCATTTT. This gives the protein CASSQDVDQPQHF.